The 13 T cell receptor beta chains reported below all come from one sample, sequenced in a study of T cells in Graves' hyperthyroidism and ophthalmopathy. Using RNA transcripts as the source, TCR beta CDR3 regions were amplified. An initial round of RT-PCR targeting the TCR CDR3 relied on the HTBI primer set. TCRdb processed the multiplex PCR reads anew with MiXCR; each CDR3 protein has one entry. This sample has about 350,000 distinct CDR3 sequences; roughly 14% occur once, and the top ten carry just under 25%. Sequenced sample: blood. These receptor sequences come from a woman in her twenties or thirties with Graves' hyperthyroidism.

This clonotype was observed a handful of times. The V and J genes are TRBV5-1 and TRBJ2-2; D is uncertain. V was pared by 0 bases and J by 1 base, with 10 bases between. Looked up from germline, CDR1 is SGHRS and CDR2 is YFSETQ. The CDR3 consists of 16 residues. CDR3 in DNA: TGCGCCAGCAGCTTGGAAGTTACCAGGAACACCGGGGAGCTGTTTTTT. Its translation: CASSLEVTRNTGELFF.

Many counts were recorded for this clonotype. The rearrangement joins TRBV7-6 to TRBJ2-7, with 8 bases that match TRBD1. The CDR3 sequence is 16 residues long. V shed 5 bases and J 0 bases; nucleotides not matched to a gene: 9. Germline CDR1 and CDR2: SGHVS and FNYEAQ. The CDR3: CASSQWGQVNSYEQYF. The CDR3 region has the DNA TGTGCCAGCAGCCAGTGGGGACAGGTTAACTCCTACGAGCAGTACTTC.

This clonotype occurred a few times. The rearrangement uses TRBV4-3 and TRBJ2-1; unclear D gene. V lost 1 base, J lost 5 bases, and 12 bases lay in between. The CDR3 spans 15 residues. Germline V gives CDR1 LGHNA, CDR2 YSLEER. CDR3 coding DNA: TGCGCCAGCAGCCAAGCGGTCCCCCGGAACAATGAGCAGTTCTTC. Its protein is CASSQAVPRNNEQFF.

This clonotype was observed at least ten times. The gene calls are TRBV12-3 or TRBV12-4 and TRBJ2-1; 12 bases line up with TRBD2. This CDR3 has 16 amino acids. Germline trimming cut 5 bases from V and 3 bases from J; bases unmatched to any gene: 5. CDR3: CASSQPGLAGYNEQFF. The CDR3 DNA reads TGTGCCAGCAGTCAACCGGGACTAGCGGGCTACAATGAGCAGTTCTTC.

V and J are TRBV10-3 and TRBJ1-2; D remains ambiguous. CDR1 and CDR2 (germline): ENHRY, SYGVKD. This CDR3 comprises 13 residues. V was clipped by 0 bases and J by 4 bases, with 6 bases between them. In DNA, the CDR3 is TGTGCCATCAGTGAGTCAGTCGGCTATGGCTACACCTTC. Translated: CAISESVGYGYTF.

This clonotype occurred many times. The chain combines TRBV10-3 with TRBJ1-2; a possible D gene is TRBD1 (6 bases). This CDR3 has 13 amino acids. The V end was cut by 2 bases, the J end by 5 bases, with 9 bases between. Germline V gives CDR1 ENHRY, CDR2 SYGVKD. CDR3 coding DNA: TGTGCCATCAGTGAGGGGGGCAGTTATGGCTACACCTTC. Protein sequence: CAISEGGSYGYTF.

At least ten counts were recorded for this clonotype. The chain combines TRBV27 with TRBJ2-7, with D tentatively TRBD2 (6 bases). V dropped 4 bases and J dropped 4 bases, with 11 bases sitting between them. The V gene's germline CDR1 is MNHEY and CDR2 SMNVEV (reference sequence). This CDR3 spans 13 amino acids. Here the CDR3 reads CASSWGEGYEQYF. CDR3 in DNA: TGTGCCAGCAGTTGGGGGGAAGGGTACGAGCAGTACTTC.

This clonotype has ten or more counts. The genes are TRBV20-1 and TRBJ2-7, with 9 bases fitting TRBD2. Germline CDR1 and CDR2: DFQATT and SNEGSKA (reference sequence). This CDR3 comprises 14 residues. V was clipped by 3 bases and J by 0 bases; unmatched bases: 3. The CDR3 reads CSASNSGSSYEQYF. The CDR3 DNA follows: TGCAGTGCTAGTAATAGCGGGAGCTCCTACGAGCAGTACTTC.

In this sample, this clonotype turned up many times. The chain is built from TRBV2 and TRBJ2-7, with TRBD1 identical over 8 bases. The CDR3 contains 14 residues. V lost 6 bases to trimming and J lost 7 bases; unmatched junction nucleotides: 11. Per germline, CDR1 SNHLY and CDR2 FYNNEI. DNA for the CDR3: TGTGCCAGCAGGGACAGGGTTGCGGGTAGAGAGCAGTACTTC. Translation gives CASRDRVAGREQYF.

This clonotype occurred a few times. The V call is TRBV5-1, the J call TRBJ2-1; 9 positions match TRBD2. Trimming at V came to 0 bases and at J to 0 bases, leaving 4 bases not matched to a gene. This CDR3 region has 17 residues. CDR1 and CDR2 (germline): SGHRS, YFSETQ. CDR3 coding DNA: TGCGCCAGCAGCTTGGGGCTAGCGGGGAGCTCCTACAATGAGCAGTTCTTC. Its protein is CASSLGLAGSSYNEQFF.

A few counts support this clonotype. The genes are TRBV18 and TRBJ2-7; D tentatively reads TRBD1 or TRBD2 (5 bases each). The CDR3 length is 15 residues. Germline loops: CDR1 KGHSH, CDR2 LQKENI. V was cut by 6 bases and J by 2 bases, with 17 bases left in between. CDR3 sequence: CASSPRRGAPYEQYF. The CDR3 bases are TGTGCCAGCTCCCCCAGGCGAGGGGCCCCCTACGAGCAGTACTTC.

As to this clonotype: Likely a read error: the CDR3 ends without its conserved phenylalanine or tryptophan. The chain couples TRBV11-2 to TRBJ2-3; D gene uncertain. The CDR3 has 13 residues. CDR1 is SGHAT, CDR2 FQNNGV, per germline. CDR3 nucleotide sequence: TGTGCCAGTAGCTTAGTTGTTGCTGATACGCAGTATCTT. It codes for CASSLVVADTQYL.

Concerning this clonotype: It may be a read error: a sequence one base away is much more abundant. Likely a read error: the CDR3 ends without its conserved phenylalanine or tryptophan. V and J are TRBV11-2 and TRBJ2-1; TRBD1 might be the D (5 bases). Germline-derived CDR1 and CDR2 are SGHAT and FQNNGV. The V and J ends lost 4 bases and 2 bases respectively, with 9 bases between them. CDR3 length: 14 amino acids. The CDR3 reads CASSSQGAYNEQFC. The CDR3 DNA follows: TGTGCCAGCAGCTCTCAGGGTGCCTACAATGAGCAGTTCTGC.